This entry lists 16 T cell receptor beta chains sequenced from one sample in a study of cytomegalovirus exposure and HLA in healthy donors. Primers: 60 Vbeta forward and 13 Jbeta reverse. Only in-frame clones appear in the TCRdb table, and some are missing; sequencing was by immunoSEQ multiplex PCR. This table has nearly 200,000 clones, roughly 83% appearing once. Sequencing was done on a sample of PBMCs. The receptors stem from a male donor in good health and CMV-seropositive.

J is TRBJ2-1 and V is TRBV7-2; 9 bases map to TRBD1. Unmatched junction bases numbered 5, after V lost 5 bases and J lost 6 bases. The germline V gene has CDR1 SGHTA and CDR2 FQGNSA. The CDR3 sequence is 14 residues long. This chain's CDR3 is CASSPGTGLNEQFF. The CDR3 nucleotides are TGTGCCAGCAGCCCCGGGACAGGGCTCAATGAGCAGTTCTTC.

The V call is TRBV9, the J call TRBJ2-2, with 8 bases matching TRBD2. The CDR3 loop spans 19 amino acids. Germline V CDR1 and CDR2: SGDLS, YYNGEE. V shed 4 bases and J 5 bases; nucleotides not matched to a gene: 19. Written as DNA, the CDR3 is TGTGCCAGCAGCCGATCGGAGTTCTGGACGGGAGGGCAAACCGGGGAGCTGTTTTTT. Encoded protein: CASSRSEFWTGGQTGELFF.

A few counts support this clone. The V call is TRBV5-4, the J call TRBJ2-7; TRBD1 is a possible D gene (6 bases). The CDR3 totals 15 residues. In germline, CDR1 is SGHNT, CDR2 YYREEE (reference sequence). The ends were cut back, 0 bases at V and 2 bases at J, with 12 bases in the middle. The chain's CDR3 is CASSLDVAGAYEQYF. The CDR3 DNA sequence: TGTGCCAGCAGCTTGGACGTAGCAGGGGCCTACGAGCAGTACTTC.

The chain uses TRBV7-2 and TRBJ1-2; 10 nucleotides agree with TRBD1. Germline values: CDR1 SGHTA, CDR2 FQGNSA. The CDR3 sequence is 17 residues long. V gave up 0 bases and J gave up 2 bases; unmatched junction bases: 6. CDR3 nucleotides: TGTGCCAGCAGCTTAGCGGGGACAGGGGCTGCCAACTATGGCTACACCTTC. It specifies CASSLAGTGAANYGYTF.

This clone was recorded only once. The V call is TRBV7-2, the J call TRBJ2-3; D is undetermined. Looked up from germline, CDR1 is SGHTA and CDR2 is FQGNSA. Trimming stripped 5 bases from V and 2 bases from J, with 14 bases between. There are 15 residues in the CDR3. The CDR3 region has the DNA TGTGCCAGCAGCCCCAATAGTCGTGCCACAGATACGCAGTATTTT. Its translation is CASSPNSRATDTQYF.

The rearrangement joins TRBV7-8 to TRBJ2-7; TRBD2 aligns across 9 bases. CDR1 and CDR2 (germline): SGHVS, FQNEAQ. The CDR3 extends over 13 amino acids. The trim removed 5 bases at V and 3 bases at J, leaving 2 bases unmatched. The DNA for the CDR3 is TGTGCCAGCAGCCGGACTAGCGACTACGAGCAGTACTTC. Its translation: CASSRTSDYEQYF.

This sequence joins TRBV6-5 and TRBJ1-1; 8 bases match TRBD1. This CDR3 is built from 12 residues. In germline, CDR1 is MNHEY, CDR2 SVGAGI. V lost 6 bases to trimming and J lost 11 bases; unmatched junction nucleotides: 8. The CDR3 region is CASRPVTGGAFF. The CDR3 DNA is TGTGCCAGCAGACCCGTTACAGGGGGTGCTTTCTTT.

This chain joins TRBV6-1 and TRBJ1-4; D is perhaps TRBD1 (6 bases). The ends were cut back, 2 bases at V and 5 bases at J, with 15 bases in the middle. Germline CDR1 is MNHNS and CDR2 is SASEGT. The length of the CDR3 is 16 residues. This chain's CDR3 is CASSEWRGQANEKLFF. CDR3 sequence (DNA): TGTGCCAGCAGTGAATGGCGGGGGCAGGCGAATGAAAAACTGTTTTTT.

The V gene is TRBV19, the J gene TRBJ2-5, with D maybe TRBD2 (5 bases). Trimming removed 4 bases from V and 4 bases from J, with 13 bases in between. The CDR3 consists of 14 residues. Germline assignment: CDR1 LNHDA and CDR2 SQIVND (reference sequence). The chain's CDR3 is CASSTSGLRETQYF. The CDR3 DNA reads as TGTGCCAGTAGTACGAGCGGTCTCCGAGAGACCCAGTACTTC.

This rearrangement joins TRBV28 to TRBJ1-5, with a possible D match to TRBD1 (5 bases). V dropped 5 bases and J dropped 7 bases, with 15 bases sitting between them. CDR3 size: 14 residues. Germline V lookup: CDR1 MDHEN, CDR2 SYDVKM. CDR3 nucleotides: TGTGCCAGCAGTCTTACCCAGGGTATCCAGCCCCAGCATTTT. Its translation: CASSLTQGIQPQHF. The variable domain in full, completed from reference TRBV28 and TRBJ1-5, reads DVKVTQSSRYLVKRTGEKVFLECVQDMDHENMFWYRQDPGLGLRLIYFSYDVKMKEKGDIPEGYSVSREKKERFSLILESASTNQTSMYLCASSLTQGIQPQHFGDGTRLSIL.

The chain combines TRBV5-1 with TRBJ2-5; the match to TRBD2 covers 14 bases. With 0 bases clipped from V and 1 base from J, the junction kept 2 bases outside the gene matches. Germline V gene sequence: CDR1 SGHRS, CDR2 YFSETQ. This CDR3 is built from 17 residues. The CDR3 spells CASSLGGTSGGQETQYF. CDR3 in DNA: TGCGCCAGCAGCTTGGGGGGGACTAGCGGGGGCCAAGAGACCCAGTACTTC.

The genes are TRBV4-3 and TRBJ2-3; D is perhaps TRBD2 (6 bases). The CDR3 sequence is 15 residues long. Trimming removed 4 bases from V and 3 bases from J, with 14 bases in between. The germline V gene has CDR1 LGHNA and CDR2 YSLEER. The CDR3 DNA follows: TGCGCCAGCAGCCCCCTATGGCTAGCGACAGATACGCAGTATTTT. Amino acids: CASSPLWLATDTQYF.

This clone was seen only a few times. This chain joins TRBV18 and TRBJ2-1; TRBD1 matches 8 bases. Germline V gene data show CDR1 as KGHSH and CDR2 as LQKENI. The CDR3 is made up of 13 amino acids. The V gene end was trimmed by 2 bases and the J gene end by 10 bases; junction bases not matched to a gene: 4. The CDR3: CASSPATGGEQFF. The CDR3 DNA follows: TGTGCCAGCTCACCAGCCACAGGGGGAGAGCAGTTCTTC.

This clone was recorded only once. This rearrangement joins TRBV5-6 to TRBJ2-1, with TRBD2 matching over 7 bases. The germline V gene has CDR1 SGHDT and CDR2 YYEEEE. The CDR3 consists of 15 residues. V was pared by 6 bases and J by 2 bases, with 8 bases of the junction left unmatched. The CDR3 reads CASTGGRRTYNEQFF. CDR3 in DNA: TGTGCCAGCACGGGGGGAAGGAGGACCTACAATGAGCAGTTCTTC.

The chain uses TRBV7-9 and TRBJ2-7; D perhaps matches TRBD1 (5 bases). The V end lost 5 bases, the J end lost 5 bases, and 7 bases lay between the germline ends. The CDR3 extends over 11 amino acids. CDR1 is SEHNR, CDR2 FQNEAQ, per germline (reference sequence). CDR3 protein: CASSPRDEQYF. CDR3 nucleotides: TGTGCCAGCAGCCCCAGGGACGAGCAGTACTTC.

This clone was counted a few times. V usage is TRBV7-9 and J usage is TRBJ2-1, with a weak D call TRBD1 (5 bases). V gave up 1 base and J gave up 6 bases, with 16 bases separating them. Germline lookup yields CDR1 SEHNR and CDR2 FQNEAQ (reference sequence). CDR3 length: 16 residues. Here the CDR3 DNA reads TGTGCCAGCAGCTTAGTGGGCCAGGGTTTGGTCAATGAGCAGTTCTTC. This sequence encodes CASSLVGQGLVNEQFF. Together with reference TRBV7-9 and TRBJ2-1, the CDR3 gives the full variable domain: DTGVSQNPRHKITKRGQNVTFRCDPISEHNRLYWYRQTLGQGPEFLTYFQNEAQLEKSRLLSDRFSAERPKGSFSTLEIQRTEQGDSAMYLCASSLVGQGLVNEQFFGPGTRLTVL.